This TCR beta chain is drawn from a study of blood T cells in healthy people across ages. Broader study findings: Any conclusive comparison of naive versus antigen-experienced cells was prevented by using unsorted PBMCs. Getting older went along with TCR beta diversity per million T cells dropping roughly linearly.

This clonotype was seen only a few times. The target antigen is unknown. This CDR3 region has 13 residues. V lost 4 bases to trimming and J lost 3 bases, with 10 bases between them. The germline CDR1 and CDR2 sequences are SNHLY and FYNNEI. A second roughly 7 to 12 cycle PCR used barcoded and J-beta primers. In TCRdb, the 5' RACE reads were re-called with MiXCR into one record per CDR3 protein. The sample contains about a million distinct CDR3 sequences, roughly 47% of which appear only once. This TCR derives from a woman in her fifties or sixties in good health. The chain recombines TRBV2 with TRBJ2-7; tentatively, D is TRBD2 (5 bases). The sample taken for sequencing was blood. The CDR3 coding sequence is TGTGCCAGCAGTGTTCTACGGGACTACGAGCAGTACTTC. Its translation: CASSVLRDYEQYF.